This T cell receptor beta chain was identified in a study of T cell changes during pregnancy in multiple sclerosis. The CDR3 loop spans 13 amino acids. V was trimmed by 2 bases and J by 5 bases, leaving 10 bases between them. Germline V lookup: CDR1 KGHSH, CDR2 LQKENI. Generated by immunoSEQ multiplex PCR, the TCRdb table keeps only in-frame clones and is missing some. The sample carries about 41,000 clones, about 88% recorded once. The TCR originated in a female donor with multiple sclerosis, enrolled in a pregnancy study. The source material was CD4+ T cells from peripheral blood mononuclear cells, sampled in the first trimester of pregnancy. V usage is TRBV18 and J usage is TRBJ2-7, with a weak D call TRBD1 (5 bases). CDR3 in DNA: TGTGCCAGCTCACCATGGGGCCGGGACGAGCAGTACTTC. Amino acids: CASSPWGRDEQYF.